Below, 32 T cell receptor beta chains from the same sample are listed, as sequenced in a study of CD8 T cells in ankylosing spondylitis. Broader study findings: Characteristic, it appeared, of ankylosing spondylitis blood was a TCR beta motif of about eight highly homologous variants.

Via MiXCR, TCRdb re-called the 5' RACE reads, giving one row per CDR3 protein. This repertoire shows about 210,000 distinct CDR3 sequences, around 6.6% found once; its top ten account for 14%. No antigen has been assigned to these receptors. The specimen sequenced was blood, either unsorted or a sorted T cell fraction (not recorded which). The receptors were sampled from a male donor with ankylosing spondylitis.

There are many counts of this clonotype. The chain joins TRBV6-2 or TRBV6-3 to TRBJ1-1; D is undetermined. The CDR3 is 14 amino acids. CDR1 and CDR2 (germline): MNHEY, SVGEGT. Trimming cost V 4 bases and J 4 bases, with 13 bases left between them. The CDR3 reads CASSLRKLLTEAFF. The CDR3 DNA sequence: TGTGCCAGCAGTTTGAGGAAGTTGCTCACTGAAGCTTTCTTT.

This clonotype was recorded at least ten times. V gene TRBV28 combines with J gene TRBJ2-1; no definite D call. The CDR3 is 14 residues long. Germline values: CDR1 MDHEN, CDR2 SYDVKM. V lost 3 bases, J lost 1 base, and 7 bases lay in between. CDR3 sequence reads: CASSLDPSYNEQFF. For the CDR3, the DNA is TGTGCCAGCAGTTTGGACCCGTCCTACAATGAGCAGTTCTTC.

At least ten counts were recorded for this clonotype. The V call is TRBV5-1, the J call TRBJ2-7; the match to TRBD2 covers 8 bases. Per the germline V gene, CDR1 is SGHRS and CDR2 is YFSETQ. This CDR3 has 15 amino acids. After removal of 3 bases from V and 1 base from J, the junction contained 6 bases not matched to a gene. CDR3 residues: CASSWTPGGSYEQYF. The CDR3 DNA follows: TGCGCCAGCAGCTGGACGCCGGGGGGGTCCTACGAGCAGTACTTC. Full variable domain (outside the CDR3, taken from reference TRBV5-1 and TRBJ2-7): KAGVTQTPRYLIKTRGQQVTLSCSPISGHRSVSWYQQTPGQGLQFLFEYFSETQRNKGNFPGRFSGRQFSNSRSEMNVSTLELGDSALYLCASSWTPGGSYEQYFGPGTRLTVT.

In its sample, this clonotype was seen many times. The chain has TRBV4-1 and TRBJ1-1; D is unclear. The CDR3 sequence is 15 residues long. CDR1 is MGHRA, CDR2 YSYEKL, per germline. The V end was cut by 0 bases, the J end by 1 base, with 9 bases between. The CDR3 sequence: CASSQDEGRNTEAFF. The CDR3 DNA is TGCGCCAGCAGCCAAGATGAGGGAAGGAACACTGAAGCTTTCTTT.

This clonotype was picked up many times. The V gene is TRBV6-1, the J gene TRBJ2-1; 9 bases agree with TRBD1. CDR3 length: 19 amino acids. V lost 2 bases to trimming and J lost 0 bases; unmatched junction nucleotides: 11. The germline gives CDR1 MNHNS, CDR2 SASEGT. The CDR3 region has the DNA TGTGCCAGCAGTGAAAGGGGACAGGGCATTCTAAGCTCCTACAATGAGCAGTTCTTC. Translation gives CASSERGQGILSSYNEQFF.

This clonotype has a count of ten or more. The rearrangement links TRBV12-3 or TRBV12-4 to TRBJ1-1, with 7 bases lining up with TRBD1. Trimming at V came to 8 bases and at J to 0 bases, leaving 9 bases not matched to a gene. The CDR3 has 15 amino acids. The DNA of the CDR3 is TGTGCCAGCGGAAACAGGGGAGGCATGAACACTGAAGCTTTCTTT. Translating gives CASGNRGGMNTEAFF.

The CDR3 here is CASSHGVQEANTGELFF. CDR3 bases: TGCGCCAGCAGCCATGGGGTACAGGAAGCGAACACCGGGGAGCTGTTTTTT. This chain uses TRBV4-3 with TRBJ2-2; the D gene is possibly TRBD1 (5 bases). Trimming cost V 3 bases and J 0 bases, with 14 bases left between them. The germline gives CDR1 LGHNA, CDR2 YSLEER. The CDR3 is 17 amino acids.

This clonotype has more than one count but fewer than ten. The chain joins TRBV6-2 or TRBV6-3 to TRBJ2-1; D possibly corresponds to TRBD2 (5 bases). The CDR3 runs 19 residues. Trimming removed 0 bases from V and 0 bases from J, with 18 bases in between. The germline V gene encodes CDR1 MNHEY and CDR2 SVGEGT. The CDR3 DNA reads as TGTGCCAGCAGTTACTCGAAAGGCGGGTCGAGGAGCTCCTACAATGAGCAGTTCTTC. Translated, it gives CASSYSKGGSRSSYNEQFF.

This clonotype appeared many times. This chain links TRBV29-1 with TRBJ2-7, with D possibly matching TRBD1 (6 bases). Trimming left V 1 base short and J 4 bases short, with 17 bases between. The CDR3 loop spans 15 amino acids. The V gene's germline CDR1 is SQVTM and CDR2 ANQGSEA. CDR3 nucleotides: TGCAGCGTTGAAGGTCCGGGACAATCTGGGTACGAGCAGTACTTC. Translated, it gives CSVEGPGQSGYEQYF.

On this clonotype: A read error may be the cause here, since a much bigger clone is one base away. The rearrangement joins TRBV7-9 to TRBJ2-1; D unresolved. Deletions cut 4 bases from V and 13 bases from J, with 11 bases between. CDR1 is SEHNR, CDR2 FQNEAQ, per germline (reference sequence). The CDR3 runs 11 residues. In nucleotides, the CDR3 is TGTGCCAGCAGCTCCGTAATTGACCAGTTCTTC. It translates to CASSSVIDQFF.

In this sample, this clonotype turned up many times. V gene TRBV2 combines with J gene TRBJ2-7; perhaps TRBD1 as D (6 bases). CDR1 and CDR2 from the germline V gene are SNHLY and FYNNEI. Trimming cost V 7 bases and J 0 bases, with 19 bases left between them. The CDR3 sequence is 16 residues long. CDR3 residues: CASTGQRKISSYEQYF. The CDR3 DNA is TGTGCCAGCACGGGACAAAGGAAAATTAGCTCCTACGAGCAGTACTTC.

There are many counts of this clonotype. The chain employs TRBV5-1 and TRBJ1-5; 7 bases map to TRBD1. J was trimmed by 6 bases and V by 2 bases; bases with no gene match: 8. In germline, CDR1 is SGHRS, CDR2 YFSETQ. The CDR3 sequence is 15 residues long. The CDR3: CASSFVRGLRQPQHF. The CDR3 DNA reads TGCGCCAGCAGCTTTGTTAGGGGGCTCCGTCAGCCCCAGCATTTT.

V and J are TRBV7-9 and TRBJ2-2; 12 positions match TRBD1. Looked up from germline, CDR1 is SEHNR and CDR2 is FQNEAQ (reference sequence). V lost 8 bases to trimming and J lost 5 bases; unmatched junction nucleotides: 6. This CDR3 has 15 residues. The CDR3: CASLGTGGKTGELFF. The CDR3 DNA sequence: TGTGCCAGCTTGGGGACAGGGGGCAAAACCGGGGAGCTGTTTTTT.

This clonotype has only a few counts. The CDR3 spells CASSVERTALNYGYTF. CDR3 in DNA: TGTGCCAGCAGCGTAGAGAGGACAGCTTTAAACTATGGCTACACCTTC. The genes are TRBV9 and TRBJ1-2; the D gene is possibly TRBD1 (6 bases). The ends were cut back, 0 bases at V and 2 bases at J, with 14 bases in the middle. Germline values: CDR1 SGDLS, CDR2 YYNGEE. The CDR3 has 16 residues.

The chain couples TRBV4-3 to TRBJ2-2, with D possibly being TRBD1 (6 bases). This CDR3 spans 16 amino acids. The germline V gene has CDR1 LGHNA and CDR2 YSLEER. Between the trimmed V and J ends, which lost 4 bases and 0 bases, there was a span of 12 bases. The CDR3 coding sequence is TGCGCCAGCAGCCCCTACGCAGGGGCGAACACCGGGGAGCTGTTTTTT. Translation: CASSPYAGANTGELFF.

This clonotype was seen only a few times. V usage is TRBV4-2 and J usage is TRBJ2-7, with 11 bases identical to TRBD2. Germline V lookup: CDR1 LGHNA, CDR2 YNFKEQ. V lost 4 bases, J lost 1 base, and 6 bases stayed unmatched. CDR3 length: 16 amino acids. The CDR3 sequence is CASSPLAGGTSYEQYF. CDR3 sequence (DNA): TGTGCCAGCAGCCCTCTAGCGGGAGGAACTTCCTACGAGCAGTACTTC.

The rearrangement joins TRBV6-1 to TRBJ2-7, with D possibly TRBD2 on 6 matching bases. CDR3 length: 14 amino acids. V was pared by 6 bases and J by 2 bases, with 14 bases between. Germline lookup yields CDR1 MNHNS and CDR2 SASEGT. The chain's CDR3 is CASRHARGPYEQYF. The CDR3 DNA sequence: TGTGCCAGCAGACACGCGCGGGGCCCCTACGAGCAGTACTTC.

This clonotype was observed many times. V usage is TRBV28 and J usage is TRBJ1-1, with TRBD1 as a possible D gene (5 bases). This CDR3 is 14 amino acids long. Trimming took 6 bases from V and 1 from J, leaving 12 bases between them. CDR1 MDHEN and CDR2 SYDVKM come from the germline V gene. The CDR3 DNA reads TGTGCCAGCAGCTACGGGACTGGGAACACTGAAGCTTTCTTT. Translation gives CASSYGTGNTEAFF. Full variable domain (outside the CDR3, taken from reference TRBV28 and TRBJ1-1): DVKVTQSSRYLVKRTGEKVFLECVQDMDHENMFWYRQDPGLGLRLIYFSYDVKMKEKGDIPEGYSVSREKKERFSLILESASTNQTSMYLCASSYGTGNTEAFFGQGTRLTVV.

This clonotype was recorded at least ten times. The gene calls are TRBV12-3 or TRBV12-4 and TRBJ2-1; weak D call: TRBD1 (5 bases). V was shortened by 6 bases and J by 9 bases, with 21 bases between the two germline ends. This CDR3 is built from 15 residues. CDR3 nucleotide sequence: TGTGCCAGCAGATCCGCCGACAGCTCCTATACTGAGCAGTTCTTC. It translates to CASRSADSSYTEQFF.

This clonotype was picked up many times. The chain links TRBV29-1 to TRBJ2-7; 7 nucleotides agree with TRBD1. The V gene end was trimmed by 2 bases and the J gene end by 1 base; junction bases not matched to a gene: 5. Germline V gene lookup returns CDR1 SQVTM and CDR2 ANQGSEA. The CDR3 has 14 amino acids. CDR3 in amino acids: CSVESRTGSYEQYF. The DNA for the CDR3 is TGCAGCGTTGAATCCCGGACAGGTTCCTACGAGCAGTACTTC.

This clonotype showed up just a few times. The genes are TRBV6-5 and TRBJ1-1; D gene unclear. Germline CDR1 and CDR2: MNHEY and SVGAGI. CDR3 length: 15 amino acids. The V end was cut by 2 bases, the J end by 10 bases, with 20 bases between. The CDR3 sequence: CASSYGLQMGRRAFF. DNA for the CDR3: TGTGCCAGCAGTTACGGCCTACAGATGGGTCGGAGAGCTTTCTTT.

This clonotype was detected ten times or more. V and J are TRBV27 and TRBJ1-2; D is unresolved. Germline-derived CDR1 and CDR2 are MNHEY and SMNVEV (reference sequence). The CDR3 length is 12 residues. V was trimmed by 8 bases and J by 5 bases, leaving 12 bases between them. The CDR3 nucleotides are TGTGCCAGCCGTTCTCCCCCATATGGCTACACCTTC. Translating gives CASRSPPYGYTF.

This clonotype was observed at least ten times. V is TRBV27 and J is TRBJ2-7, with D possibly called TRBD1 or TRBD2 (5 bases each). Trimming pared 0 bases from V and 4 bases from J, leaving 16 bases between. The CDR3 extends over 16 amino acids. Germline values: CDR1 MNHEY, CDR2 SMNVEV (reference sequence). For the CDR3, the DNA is TGTGCCAGCAGTTTATCGCAAGAGGGGCGCTCGTACGAGCAGTACTTC. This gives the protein CASSLSQEGRSYEQYF.

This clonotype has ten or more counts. The CDR3 protein is CASSEVGGTQFNYGYTF. CDR3 sequence (DNA): TGTGCCAGCAGTGAAGTAGGAGGGACACAGTTTAACTATGGCTACACCTTC. The V and J genes are TRBV2 and TRBJ1-2, with D possibly TRBD1 on 6 matching bases. V was cut by 1 base and J by 1 base, with 16 bases left in between. This CDR3 spans 17 amino acids. CDR1 SNHLY and CDR2 FYNNEI come from the germline V gene.

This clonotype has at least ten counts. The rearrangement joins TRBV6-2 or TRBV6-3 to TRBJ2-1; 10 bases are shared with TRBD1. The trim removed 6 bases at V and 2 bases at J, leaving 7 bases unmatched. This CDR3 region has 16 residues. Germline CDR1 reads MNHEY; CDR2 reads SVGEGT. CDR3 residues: CASRRKTGGAYNEQFF. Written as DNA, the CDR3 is TGTGCCAGCAGAAGGAAGACAGGGGGCGCCTACAATGAGCAGTTCTTC.

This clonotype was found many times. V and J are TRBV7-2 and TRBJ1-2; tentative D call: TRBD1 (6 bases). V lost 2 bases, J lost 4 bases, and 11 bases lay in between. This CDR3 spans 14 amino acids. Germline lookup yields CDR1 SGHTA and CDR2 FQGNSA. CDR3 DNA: TGTGCCAGCAGCTTAAGCGCAGGGGCCTATGGCTACACCTTC. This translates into CASSLSAGAYGYTF.

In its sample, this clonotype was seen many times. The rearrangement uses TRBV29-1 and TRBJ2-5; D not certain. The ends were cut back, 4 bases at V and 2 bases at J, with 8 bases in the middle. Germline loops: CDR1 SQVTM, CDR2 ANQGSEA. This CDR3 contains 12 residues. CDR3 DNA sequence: TGCAGCGTTGGGAAGGGACAAGAGACCCAGTACTTC. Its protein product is CSVGKGQETQYF.

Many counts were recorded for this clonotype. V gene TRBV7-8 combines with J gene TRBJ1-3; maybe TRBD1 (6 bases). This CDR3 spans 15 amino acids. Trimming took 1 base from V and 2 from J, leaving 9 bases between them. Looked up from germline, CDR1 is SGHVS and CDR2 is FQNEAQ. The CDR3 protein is CASSLETGTGNTIYF. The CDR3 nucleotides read TGTGCCAGCAGCTTAGAAACAGGGACTGGAAACACCATATATTTT.

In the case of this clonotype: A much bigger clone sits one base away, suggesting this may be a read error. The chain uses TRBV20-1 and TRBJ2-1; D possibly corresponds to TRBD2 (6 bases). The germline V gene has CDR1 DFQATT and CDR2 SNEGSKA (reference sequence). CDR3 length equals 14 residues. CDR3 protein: CSATPRETYNEQSF. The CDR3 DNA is TGCAGTGCTACCCCACGGGAGACCTACAATGAGCAGTCCTTC.

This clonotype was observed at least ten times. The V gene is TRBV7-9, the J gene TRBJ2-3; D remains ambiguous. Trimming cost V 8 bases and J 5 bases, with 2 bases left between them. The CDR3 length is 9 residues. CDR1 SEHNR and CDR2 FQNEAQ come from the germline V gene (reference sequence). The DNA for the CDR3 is TGTGCCAGCGGAGATACGCAGTATTTT. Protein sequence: CASGDTQYF.

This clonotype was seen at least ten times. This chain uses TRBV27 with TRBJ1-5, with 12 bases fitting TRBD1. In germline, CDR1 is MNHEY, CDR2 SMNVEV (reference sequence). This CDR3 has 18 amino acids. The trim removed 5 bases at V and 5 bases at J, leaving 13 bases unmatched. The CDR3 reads CASSPTARGQGAHQPQHF. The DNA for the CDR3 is TGTGCCAGCAGTCCTACGGCGCGGGGACAGGGGGCCCATCAGCCCCAGCATTTT.

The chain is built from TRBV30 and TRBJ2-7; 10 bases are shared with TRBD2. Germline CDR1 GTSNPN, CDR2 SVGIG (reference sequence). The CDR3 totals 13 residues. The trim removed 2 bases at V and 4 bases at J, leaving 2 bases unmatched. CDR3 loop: CAWSIAGGYEQYF. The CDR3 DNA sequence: TGTGCCTGGAGTATAGCGGGAGGTTACGAGCAGTACTTC.